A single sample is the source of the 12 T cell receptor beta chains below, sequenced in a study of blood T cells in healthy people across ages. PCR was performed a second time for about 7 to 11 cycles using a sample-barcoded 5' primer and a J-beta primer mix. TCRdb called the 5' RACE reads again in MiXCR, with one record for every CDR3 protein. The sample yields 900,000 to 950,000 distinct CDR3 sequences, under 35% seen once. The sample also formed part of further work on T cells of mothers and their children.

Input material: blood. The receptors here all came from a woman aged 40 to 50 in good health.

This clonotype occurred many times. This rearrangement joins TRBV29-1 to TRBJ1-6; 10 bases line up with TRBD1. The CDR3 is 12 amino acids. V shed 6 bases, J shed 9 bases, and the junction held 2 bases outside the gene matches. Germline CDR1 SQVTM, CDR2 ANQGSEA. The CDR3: CSVGTGASPLHF. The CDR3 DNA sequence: TGCAGCGTAGGGACAGGGGCTTCACCCCTCCACTTT. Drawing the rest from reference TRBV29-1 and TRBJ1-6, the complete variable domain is SAVISQKPSRDICQRGTSLTIQCQVDSQVTMMFWYRQQPGQSLTLIATANQGSEATYESGFVIDKFPISRPNLTFSTLTVSNMSPEDSSIYLCSVGTGASPLHFGNGTRLTVT.

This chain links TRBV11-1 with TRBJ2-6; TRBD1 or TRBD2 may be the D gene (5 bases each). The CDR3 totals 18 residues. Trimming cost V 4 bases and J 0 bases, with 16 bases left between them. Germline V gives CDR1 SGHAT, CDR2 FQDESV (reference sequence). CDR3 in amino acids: CASSSPGRAISGANVLTF. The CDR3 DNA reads TGTGCCAGCAGCTCACCGGGACGGGCAATCTCTGGGGCCAACGTCCTGACTTTC.

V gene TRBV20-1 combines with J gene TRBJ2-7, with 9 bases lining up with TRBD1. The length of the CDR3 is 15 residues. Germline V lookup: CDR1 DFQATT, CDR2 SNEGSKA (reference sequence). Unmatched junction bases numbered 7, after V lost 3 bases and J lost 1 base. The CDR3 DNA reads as TGCAGTGCTAGCTATCCGGGACAGGGTTCCTACGAGCAGTACTTC. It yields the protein CSASYPGQGSYEQYF.

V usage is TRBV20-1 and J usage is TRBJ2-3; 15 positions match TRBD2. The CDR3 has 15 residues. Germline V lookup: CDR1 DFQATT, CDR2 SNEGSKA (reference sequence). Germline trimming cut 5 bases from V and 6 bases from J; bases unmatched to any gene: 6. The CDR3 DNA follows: TGCAGTGCTCCCGGACTAGCGGGGGGGCCGGATACGCAGTATTTT. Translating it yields CSAPGLAGGPDTQYF.

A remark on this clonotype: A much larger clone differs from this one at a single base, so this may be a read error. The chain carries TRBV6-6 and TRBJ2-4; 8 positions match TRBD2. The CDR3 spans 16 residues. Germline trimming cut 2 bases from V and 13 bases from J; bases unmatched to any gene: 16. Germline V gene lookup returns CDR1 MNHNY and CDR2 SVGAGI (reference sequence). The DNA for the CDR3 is TGTGCCAGCAGTTACGACAGCGGGGGCCAGGACAATGAGCAGTACTTC. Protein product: CASSYDSGGQDNEQYF.

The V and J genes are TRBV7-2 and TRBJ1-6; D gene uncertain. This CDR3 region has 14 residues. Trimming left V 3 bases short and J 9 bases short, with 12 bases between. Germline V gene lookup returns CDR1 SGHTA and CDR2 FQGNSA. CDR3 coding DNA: TGTGCCAGCAGCTTCGGGGATAGTAGTTCACCCCTCCACTTT. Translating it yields CASSFGDSSSPLHF.

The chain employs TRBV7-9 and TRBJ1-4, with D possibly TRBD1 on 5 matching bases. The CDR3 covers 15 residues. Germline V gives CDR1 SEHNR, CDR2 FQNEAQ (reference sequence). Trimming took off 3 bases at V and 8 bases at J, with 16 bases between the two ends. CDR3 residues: CASSLVKGESEKLFF. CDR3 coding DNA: TGTGCCAGCAGCTTGGTGAAAGGGGAGTCGGAAAAACTGTTTTTT.

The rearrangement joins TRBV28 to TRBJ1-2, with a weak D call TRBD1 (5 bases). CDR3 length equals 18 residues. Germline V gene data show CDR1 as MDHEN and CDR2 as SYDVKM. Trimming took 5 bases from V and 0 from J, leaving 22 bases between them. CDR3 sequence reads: CASSPFSDNLRSNYGYTF. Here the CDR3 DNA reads TGTGCCAGCAGTCCATTCTCGGACAATTTAAGATCTAACTATGGCTACACCTTC.

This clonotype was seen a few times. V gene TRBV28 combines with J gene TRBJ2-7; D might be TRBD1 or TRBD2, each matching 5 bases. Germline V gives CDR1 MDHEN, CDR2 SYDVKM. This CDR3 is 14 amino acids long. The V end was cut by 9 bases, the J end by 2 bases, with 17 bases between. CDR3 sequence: CASWGRRIAYEQYF. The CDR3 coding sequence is TGTGCCAGTTGGGGACGGAGAATTGCCTACGAGCAGTACTTC.

CDR3 DNA: TGTGCCACCAGCAGTTCCACGGAGTACAATGAGCAGTTCTTC. This gives the protein CATSSSTEYNEQFF. The V call is TRBV15, the J call TRBJ2-1; D is unresolved. V shed 3 bases and J shed 4 bases, with 10 bases lying between them. Looked up from germline, CDR1 is LNHNV and CDR2 is YYDKDF (reference sequence). This CDR3 spans 14 amino acids.

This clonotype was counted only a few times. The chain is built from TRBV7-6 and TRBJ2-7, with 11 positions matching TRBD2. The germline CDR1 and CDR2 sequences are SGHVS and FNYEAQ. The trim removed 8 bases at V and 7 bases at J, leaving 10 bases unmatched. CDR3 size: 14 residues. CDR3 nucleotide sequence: TGTGCCAGCGGCTCGACTAGCGGGGTAGGGGAGCAGTACTTC. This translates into CASGSTSGVGEQYF.

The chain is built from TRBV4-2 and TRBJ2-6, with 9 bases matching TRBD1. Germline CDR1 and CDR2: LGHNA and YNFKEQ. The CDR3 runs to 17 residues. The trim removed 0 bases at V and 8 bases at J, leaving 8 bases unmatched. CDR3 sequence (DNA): TGTGCCAGCAGCCAAGAAGGGTTCGGACAGGGGACCAACGTCCTGACTTTC. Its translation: CASSQEGFGQGTNVLTF.